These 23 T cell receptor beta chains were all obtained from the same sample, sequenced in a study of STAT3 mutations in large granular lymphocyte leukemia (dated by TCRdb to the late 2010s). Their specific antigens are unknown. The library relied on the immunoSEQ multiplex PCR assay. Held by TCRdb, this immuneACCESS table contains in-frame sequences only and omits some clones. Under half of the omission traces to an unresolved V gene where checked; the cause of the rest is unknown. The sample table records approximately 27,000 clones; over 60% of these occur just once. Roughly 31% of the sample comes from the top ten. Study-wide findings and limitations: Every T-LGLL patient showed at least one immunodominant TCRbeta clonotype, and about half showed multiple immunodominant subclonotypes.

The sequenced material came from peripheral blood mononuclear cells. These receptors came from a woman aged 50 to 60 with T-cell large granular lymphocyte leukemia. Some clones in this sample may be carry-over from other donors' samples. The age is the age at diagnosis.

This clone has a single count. The CDR3 sequence is CAIGTSGRDEQFF. The CDR3 nucleotides are TGTGCCATTGGGACTAGCGGGAGGGATGAGCAGTTCTTC. The chain combines TRBV27 with TRBJ2-1, with TRBD2 matching over 16 bases. V was clipped by 10 bases and J by 8 bases; unmatched bases: 2. The CDR3 runs to 13 residues. Germline CDR1 and CDR2: MNHEY and SMNVEV (reference sequence).

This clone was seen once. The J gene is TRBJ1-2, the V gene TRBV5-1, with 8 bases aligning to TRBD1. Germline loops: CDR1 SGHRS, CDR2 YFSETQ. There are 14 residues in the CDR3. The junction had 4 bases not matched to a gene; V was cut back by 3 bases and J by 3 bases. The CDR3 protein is CASSSGGWDYGYTF. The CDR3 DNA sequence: TGCGCCAGCAGCTCAGGGGGCTGGGACTATGGCTACACCTTC. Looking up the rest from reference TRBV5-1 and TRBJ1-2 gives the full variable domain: KAGVTQTPRYLIKTRGQQVTLSCSPISGHRSVSWYQQTPGQGLQFLFEYFSETQRNKGNFPGRFSGRQFSNSRSEMNVSTLELGDSALYLCASSSGGWDYGYTFGSGTRLTVV.

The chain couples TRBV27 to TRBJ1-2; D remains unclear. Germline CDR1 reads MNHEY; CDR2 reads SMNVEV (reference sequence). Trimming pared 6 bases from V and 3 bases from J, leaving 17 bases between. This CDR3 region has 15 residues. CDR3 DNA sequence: TGTGCCAGCAGACCCAGGAGCGGGGTTTACTATGGCTACACCTTC. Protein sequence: CASRPRSGVYYGYTF.

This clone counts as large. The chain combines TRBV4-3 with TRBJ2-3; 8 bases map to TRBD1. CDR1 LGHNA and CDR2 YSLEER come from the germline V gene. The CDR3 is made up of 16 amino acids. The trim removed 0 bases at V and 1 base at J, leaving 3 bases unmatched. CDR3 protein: CASSQDMGQGTDTQYF. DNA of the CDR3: TGCGCCAGCAGCCAAGATATGGGACAGGGCACAGATACGCAGTATTTT.

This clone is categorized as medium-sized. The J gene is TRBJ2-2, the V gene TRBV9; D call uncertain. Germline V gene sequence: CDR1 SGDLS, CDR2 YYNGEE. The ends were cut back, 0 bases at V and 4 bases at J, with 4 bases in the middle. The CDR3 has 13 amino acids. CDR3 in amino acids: CASSVVPTGELFF. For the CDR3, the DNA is TGTGCCAGCAGCGTAGTACCCACCGGGGAGCTGTTTTTT.

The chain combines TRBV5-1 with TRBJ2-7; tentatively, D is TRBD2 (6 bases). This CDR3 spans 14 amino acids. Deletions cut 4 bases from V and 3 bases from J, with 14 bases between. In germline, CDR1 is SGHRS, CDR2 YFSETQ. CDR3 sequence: CASSPGTGGYEQYF. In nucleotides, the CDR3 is TGCGCCAGCAGCCCCGGGACCGGGGGCTACGAGCAGTACTTC.

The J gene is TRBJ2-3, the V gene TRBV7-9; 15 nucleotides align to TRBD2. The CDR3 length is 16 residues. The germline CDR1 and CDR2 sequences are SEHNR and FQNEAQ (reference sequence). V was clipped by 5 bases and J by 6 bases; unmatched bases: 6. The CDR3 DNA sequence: TGTGCCAGCAGCGCGGGACTAGCGGGGGGTCGGGATACGCAGTATTTT. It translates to CASSAGLAGGRDTQYF.

CDR3: CASSYGTSGEQYF. As DNA, the CDR3 is TGTGCCAGCAGTTACGGGACTAGCGGCGAGCAGTACTTC. The rearrangement uses TRBV6-5 and TRBJ2-7; 11 positions match TRBD2. Trimming cost V 2 bases and J 6 bases; bases outside gene matches: 0. The CDR3 consists of 13 residues. CDR1 and CDR2 (germline): MNHEY, SVGAGI.

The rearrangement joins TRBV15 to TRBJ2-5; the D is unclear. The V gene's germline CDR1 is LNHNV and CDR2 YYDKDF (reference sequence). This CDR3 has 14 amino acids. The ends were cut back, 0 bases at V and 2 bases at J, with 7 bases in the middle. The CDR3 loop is CATSRDRQQETQYF. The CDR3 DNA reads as TGTGCCACCAGCAGAGATCGGCAGCAAGAGACCCAGTACTTC.

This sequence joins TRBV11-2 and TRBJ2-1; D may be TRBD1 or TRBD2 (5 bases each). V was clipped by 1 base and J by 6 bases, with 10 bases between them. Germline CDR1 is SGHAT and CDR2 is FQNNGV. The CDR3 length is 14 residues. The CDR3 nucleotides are TGTGCCAGCAGCTTAGCAGGGACCCCCAATGAGCAGTTCTTC. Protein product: CASSLAGTPNEQFF.

DNA of the CDR3: TGCGCCAGCAGCCACAACAGGGCGAATGGCTACACCTTC. This encodes CASSHNRANGYTF. This chain links TRBV4-1 with TRBJ1-2; a possible D gene is TRBD1 (6 bases). V was shortened by 3 bases and J by 6 bases, with 11 bases between the two germline ends. The CDR3 is made up of 13 amino acids. Per germline, CDR1 MGHRA and CDR2 YSYEKL.

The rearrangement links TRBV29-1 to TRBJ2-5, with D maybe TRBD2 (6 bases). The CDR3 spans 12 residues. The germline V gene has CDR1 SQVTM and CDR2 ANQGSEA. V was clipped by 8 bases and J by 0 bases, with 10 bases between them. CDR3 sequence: CSSGLNQETQYF. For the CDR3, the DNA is TGCAGCTCGGGACTTAACCAAGAGACCCAGTACTTC.

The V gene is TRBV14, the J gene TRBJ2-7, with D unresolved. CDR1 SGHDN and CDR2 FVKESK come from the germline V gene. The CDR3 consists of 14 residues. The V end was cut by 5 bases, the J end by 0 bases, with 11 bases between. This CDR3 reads CASSESMSSYEQYF. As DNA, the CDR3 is TGTGCCAGCAGCGAATCCATGAGCTCCTACGAGCAGTACTTC.

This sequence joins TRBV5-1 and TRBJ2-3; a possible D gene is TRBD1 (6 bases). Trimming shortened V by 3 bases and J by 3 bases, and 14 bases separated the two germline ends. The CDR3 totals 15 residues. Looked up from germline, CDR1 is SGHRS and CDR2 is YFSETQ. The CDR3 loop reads CASSSQGRGTDTQYF. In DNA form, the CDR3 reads TGCGCCAGCAGCTCTCAGGGCAGGGGAACAGATACGCAGTATTTT.

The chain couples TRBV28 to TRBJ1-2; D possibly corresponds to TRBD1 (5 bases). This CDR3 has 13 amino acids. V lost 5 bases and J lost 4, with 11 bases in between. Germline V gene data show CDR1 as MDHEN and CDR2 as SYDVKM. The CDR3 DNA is TGTGCCAGCAGTAGGGGAGTAGGCTATGGCTACACCTTC. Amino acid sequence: CASSRGVGYGYTF.

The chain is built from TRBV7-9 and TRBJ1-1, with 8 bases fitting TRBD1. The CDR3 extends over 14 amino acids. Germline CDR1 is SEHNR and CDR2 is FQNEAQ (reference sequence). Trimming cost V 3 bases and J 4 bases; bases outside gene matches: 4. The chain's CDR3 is CASSFQGARTEAFF. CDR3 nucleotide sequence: TGTGCCAGCAGCTTTCAGGGGGCCCGCACTGAAGCTTTCTTT.

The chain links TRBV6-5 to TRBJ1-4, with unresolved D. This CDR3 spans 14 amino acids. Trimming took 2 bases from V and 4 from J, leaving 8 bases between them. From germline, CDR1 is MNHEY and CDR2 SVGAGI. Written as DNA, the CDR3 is TGTGCCAGCAGTTACGGCAGCCTTAATGAAAAACTGTTTTTT. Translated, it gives CASSYGSLNEKLFF.

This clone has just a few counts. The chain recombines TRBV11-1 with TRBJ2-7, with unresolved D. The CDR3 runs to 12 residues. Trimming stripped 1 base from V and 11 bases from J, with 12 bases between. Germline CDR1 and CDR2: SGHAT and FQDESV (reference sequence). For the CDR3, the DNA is TGTGCCAGCAGCTTAGTGGAAGGAAAGGAGTACTTC. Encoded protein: CASSLVEGKEYF.

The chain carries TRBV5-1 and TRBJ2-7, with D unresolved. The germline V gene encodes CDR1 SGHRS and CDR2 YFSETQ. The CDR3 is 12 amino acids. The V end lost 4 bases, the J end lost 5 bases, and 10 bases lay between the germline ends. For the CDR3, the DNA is TGCGCCAGCAGCGGCAACGGACACGAGCAGTACTTC. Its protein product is CASSGNGHEQYF.

The CDR3 here is CASGSSGLQETQYF. The CDR3 nucleotides read TGTGCCAGCGGCTCTAGCGGGTTGCAAGAGACCCAGTACTTC. This chain joins TRBV11-2 and TRBJ2-5, with 8 bases that match TRBD2. CDR1 is SGHAT and CDR2 is FQNNGV in the germline V gene. The CDR3 is 14 amino acids. J gave up 2 bases and V 8 bases, and 7 bases lay outside the gene matches.

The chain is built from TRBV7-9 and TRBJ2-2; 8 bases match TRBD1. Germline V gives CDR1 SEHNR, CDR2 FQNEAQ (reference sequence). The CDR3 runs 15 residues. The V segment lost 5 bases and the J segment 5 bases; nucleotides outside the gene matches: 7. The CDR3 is CASSPTGDGTGELFF. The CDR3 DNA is TGTGCCAGCAGCCCGACAGGGGATGGGACCGGGGAGCTGTTTTTT.

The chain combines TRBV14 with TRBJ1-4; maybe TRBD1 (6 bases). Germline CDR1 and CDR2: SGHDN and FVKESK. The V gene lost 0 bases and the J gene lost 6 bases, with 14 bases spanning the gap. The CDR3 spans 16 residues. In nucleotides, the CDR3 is TGTGCCAGCAGCCAAGATGGCAGGGGCTGGGATGAAAAACTGTTTTTT. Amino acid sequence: CASSQDGRGWDEKLFF.

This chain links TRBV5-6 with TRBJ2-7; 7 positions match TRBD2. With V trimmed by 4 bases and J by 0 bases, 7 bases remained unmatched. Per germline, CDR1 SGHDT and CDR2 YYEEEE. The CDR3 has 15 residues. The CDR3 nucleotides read TGTGCCAGCAGCCGGAGGGGAGGGCGCTCCTACGAGCAGTACTTC. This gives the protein CASSRRGGRSYEQYF.